Presented here are 26 T cell receptor beta chains from one specimen sequenced in a study of blood T cell repertoires in COVID-19. TCRdb's copy holds only in-frame clones and misses some; the assay was immunoSEQ multiplex PCR. Among 90,000 to 150,000 clones listed, around 89% were seen once. Material: peripheral blood. The receptors were sampled from a man between 70 and 80 years old with active or convalescent COVID-19.

This rearrangement joins TRBV18 to TRBJ2-7; 7 bases align to TRBD1. From germline, CDR1 is KGHSH and CDR2 LQKENI. The V and J ends lost 3 bases and 6 bases, in that order; junction bases with no gene match: 8. CDR3 length equals 14 residues. DNA for the CDR3: TGTGCCAGCTCACCTGAGGGGGCTTATGGCGAGCAGTACTTC. Its translation is CASSPEGAYGEQYF.

The chain joins TRBV7-9 to TRBJ1-1; possibly TRBD1 for D (6 bases). In germline, CDR1 is SEHNR, CDR2 FQNEAQ (reference sequence). V lost 5 bases and J 2 bases, leaving 15 bases between the germline ends. The CDR3 is made up of 15 amino acids. CDR3 sequence: CASSPAGAGNTEAFF. In nucleotides, the CDR3 is TGTGCCAGCAGCCCGGCAGGGGCAGGAAACACTGAAGCTTTCTTT.

The chain employs TRBV3-1 (or the pseudogene TRBV3-2) and TRBJ2-7, with a weak D call TRBD2 (6 bases). The CDR3 sequence is 15 residues long. Germline CDR1 LGHDT, CDR2 YNNKEL (reference sequence). V lost 3 bases, J lost 0 bases, and 12 bases lay in between. DNA of the CDR3: TGTGCCAGCAGCCAGGCGGGACTTAGCTCCTACGAGCAGTACTTC. This gives the protein CASSQAGLSSYEQYF.

The chain combines TRBV28 with TRBJ2-5, with TRBD2 matching 10 bases. Germline-derived CDR1 and CDR2 are MDHEN and SYDVKM. The CDR3 runs to 13 residues. V trimming: 7 bases; J trimming: 6 bases; junction bases outside the gene matches: 5. CDR3: CASILSGRKTQYF. The CDR3 region has the DNA TGTGCCAGCATCCTTAGCGGGAGGAAGACCCAGTACTTC.

This chain joins TRBV6-5 and TRBJ1-4, with unresolved D. The germline V gene has CDR1 MNHEY and CDR2 SVGAGI. The CDR3 consists of 12 residues. The germline V and J ends were trimmed by 6 bases and 8 bases, with 10 bases remaining between them. The CDR3 protein is CASSRRGEKLFF. In DNA, the CDR3 is TGTGCCAGCAGCCGCAGAGGGGAAAAACTGTTTTTT.

This chain connects TRBV6-6 to TRBJ2-3; TRBD2 might be the D (6 bases). Trimming took off 5 bases at V and 6 bases at J, with 24 bases between the two ends. The germline gives CDR1 MNHNY, CDR2 SVGAGI (reference sequence). CDR3 length: 17 residues. The CDR3 loop is CASSPGRGGRIGDTQYF. Written as DNA, the CDR3 is TGTGCCAGCAGTCCGGGGCGGGGCGGGCGGATCGGGGATACGCAGTATTTT.

V usage is TRBV6-6 and J usage is TRBJ2-2; D ambiguous. This CDR3 comprises 14 residues. V lost 10 bases, J lost 4 bases, and 16 bases lay in between. Germline assignment: CDR1 MNHNY and CDR2 SVGAGI (reference sequence). CDR3 coding DNA: TGTGCCACATTAAGAATGGGCAGCACCGGGGAGCTGTTTTTT. Translation gives CATLRMGSTGELFF.

This chain joins TRBV28 and TRBJ1-2; the D is unclear. This CDR3 has 12 amino acids. From germline, CDR1 is MDHEN and CDR2 SYDVKM. Trimming left V 3 bases short and J 4 bases short, with 6 bases between. CDR3 nucleotide sequence: TGTGCCAGCAGTTTCCCTCCCTATGGCTACACCTTC. It specifies CASSFPPYGYTF.

This rearrangement joins TRBV6-5 to TRBJ1-3; tentatively, D is TRBD1 (6 bases). The germline CDR1 and CDR2 sequences are MNHEY and SVGAGI. The V and J ends lost 4 bases and 4 bases respectively, with 14 bases between them. CDR3 length equals 15 residues. The CDR3: CASSSAGAGGNTIYF. The CDR3 bases are TGTGCCAGCAGTTCAGCAGGGGCGGGCGGAAACACCATATATTTT.

The chain has TRBV27 and TRBJ1-2; 7 bases are a match to TRBD1. This CDR3 region has 14 residues. V gave up 10 bases and J gave up 5 bases; unmatched junction bases: 13. CDR1 and CDR2 (germline): MNHEY, SMNVEV (reference sequence). The CDR3 region has the DNA TGTGCCACCCTGACAGGGCCGCCGGGGTATGGCTACACCTTC. Its translation is CATLTGPPGYGYTF.

The chain is built from TRBV19 and TRBJ1-5; 12 bases line up with TRBD1. Germline V lookup: CDR1 LNHDA, CDR2 SQIVND (reference sequence). This CDR3 contains 15 residues. The trim removed 9 bases at V and 7 bases at J, leaving 10 bases unmatched. CDR3 sequence reads: CASNARDRGHQPQHF. CDR3 coding DNA: TGTGCCAGCAACGCCCGGGACAGGGGGCACCAGCCCCAGCATTTT. Full variable domain (missing parts from reference TRBV19 and TRBJ1-5): DGGITQSPKYLFRKEGQNVTLSCEQNLNHDAMYWYRQDPGQGLRLIYYSQIVNDFQKGDIAEGYSVSREKKESFPLTVTSAQKNPTAFYLCASNARDRGHQPQHFGDGTRLSIL.

V usage is TRBV6-1 and J usage is TRBJ1-5; the D gene is possibly TRBD1 (5 bases). The CDR3 contains 14 residues. Germline loops: CDR1 MNHNS, CDR2 SASEGT. V shed 3 bases and J shed 4 bases, with 10 bases lying between them. CDR3 DNA sequence: TGTGCCAGCAGTGACAGGGCCCAGAATCAGCCCCAGCATTTT. Residues: CASSDRAQNQPQHF.

V and J are TRBV28 and TRBJ2-7, with TRBD1 identical over 8 bases. Germline V lookup: CDR1 MDHEN, CDR2 SYDVKM. The CDR3 contains 15 residues. The trim removed 6 bases at V and 0 bases at J, leaving 7 bases unmatched. In nucleotides, the CDR3 is TGTGCCAGCAGCTACCTGGGGACAGGCTCCTACGAGCAGTACTTC. This gives the protein CASSYLGTGSYEQYF.

The chain is built from TRBV30 and TRBJ1-5; maybe TRBD1 (5 bases). The CDR3 has 14 residues. V dropped 1 base and J dropped 7 bases, with 14 bases sitting between them. Looked up from germline, CDR1 is GTSNPN and CDR2 is SVGIG (reference sequence). Written as DNA, the CDR3 is TGTGCCTGGAGTGGAGGGGTGGGGAGGCAGCCCCAGCATTTT. This codes for CAWSGGVGRQPQHF.

The V call is TRBV7-9, the J call TRBJ1-5; possibly TRBD1 for D (5 bases). The CDR3 totals 14 residues. Trimming pared 1 base from V and 5 bases from J, leaving 9 bases between. Germline-derived CDR1 and CDR2 are SEHNR and FQNEAQ (reference sequence). The CDR3 reads CASSLGTSYQPQHF. The CDR3 DNA reads TGTGCCAGCAGCTTAGGGACATCGTATCAGCCCCAGCATTTT.

This rearrangement joins TRBV6-6 to TRBJ1-5; 7 bases agree with TRBD1. This CDR3 is built from 15 residues. With V trimmed by 2 bases and J by 5 bases, 6 bases remained unmatched. CDR1 and CDR2 (germline): MNHNY, SVGAGI (reference sequence). CDR3 region: CASSYVQGMDQPQHF. DNA of the CDR3: TGTGCCAGCAGTTACGTACAGGGGATGGATCAGCCCCAGCATTTT.

The V call is TRBV7-8, the J call TRBJ2-5; 10 bases align to TRBD2. The germline V gene encodes CDR1 SGHVS and CDR2 FQNEAQ. V gave up 2 bases and J gave up 0 bases; unmatched junction bases: 9. The CDR3 sequence is 18 residues long. The CDR3 coding sequence is TGTGCCAGCAGCTTAATGCTAGCGGGAGAGTCGTACCAAGAGACCCAGTACTTC. Translation gives CASSLMLAGESYQETQYF.

This clone was observed a single time. CDR3 in amino acids: CASSLDRAFGTQYF. The CDR3 DNA reads TGTGCCAGCAGTTTGGACAGGGCCTTTGGGACCCAGTACTTC. The rearrangement joins TRBV7-6 to TRBJ2-5; TRBD1 matches 8 bases. The length of the CDR3 is 14 residues. The V gene end was trimmed by 6 bases and the J gene end by 7 bases; junction bases not matched to a gene: 10. In germline, CDR1 is SGHVS, CDR2 FNYEAQ.

The V gene is TRBV2, the J gene TRBJ2-7; 7 bases line up with TRBD1. The CDR3 is made up of 16 amino acids. The germline gives CDR1 SNHLY, CDR2 FYNNEI. The trim removed 0 bases at V and 6 bases at J, leaving 11 bases unmatched. In nucleotides, the CDR3 is TGTGCCAGCAGTGAAGCGGTGGGGAACAGGGGCGGCGAGCAGTACTTC. Amino acids: CASSEAVGNRGGEQYF.

The gene calls are TRBV21-1 and TRBJ1-5; the table's D call, TRBD1, has no DNA check behind it. TRBV21-1 corresponds to a pseudogene. The CDR3 length is 13 residues. The CDR3 bases are TGTGCCAGCTTAAGGGGGACGGATCAGCCCCAGCATTTT. It yields the protein CASLRGTDQPQHF.

The CDR3 DNA reads TGTGCCAGCAGTGAAGGTACAGGGGGTTTTTACGAGCAGTACTTC. Translating it yields CASSEGTGGFYEQYF. This chain joins TRBV6-1 and TRBJ2-7; 8 bases are shared with TRBD1. V gave up 1 base and J gave up 4 bases; unmatched junction bases: 6. CDR3 size: 15 residues. Germline V gene sequence: CDR1 MNHNS, CDR2 SASEGT.

J is TRBJ1-1 and V is TRBV28; a weak D match, TRBD1 (6 bases). Trimming took off 3 bases at V and 10 bases at J, with 12 bases between the two ends. The length of the CDR3 is 12 residues. CDR1 and CDR2 from the germline V gene are MDHEN and SYDVKM. CDR3: CASSLMGARAFF. As DNA, the CDR3 is TGTGCCAGCAGTTTGATGGGGGCGCGAGCTTTCTTT.

V is TRBV5-1 and J is TRBJ2-7; 8 nucleotides line up with TRBD2. The CDR3 has 17 residues. Germline CDR1 reads SGHRS; CDR2 reads YFSETQ. Trimming cost V 4 bases and J 5 bases; bases outside gene matches: 17. The CDR3 coding sequence is TGCGCCAGCAGCCCGCGGTTGCTAGCGGGTCAGGTCCACGAGCAGTACTTC. This gives the protein CASSPRLLAGQVHEQYF.

This chain joins TRBV4-2 and TRBJ1-4; no firm D call. The V gene lost 0 bases and the J gene lost 4 bases, with 12 bases spanning the gap. This CDR3 contains 16 residues. Germline V gene sequence: CDR1 LGHNA, CDR2 YNFKEQ. The CDR3 protein is CASSQDFSGSNEKLFF. CDR3 DNA sequence: TGTGCCAGCAGCCAAGATTTCAGTGGGAGTAATGAAAAACTGTTTTTT.

The rearrangement joins TRBV27 to TRBJ1-6; the D gene is possibly TRBD1 (6 bases). Trimming left V 4 bases short and J 6 bases short, with 10 bases between. CDR1 and CDR2 (germline): MNHEY, SMNVEV (reference sequence). This CDR3 is built from 14 residues. The DNA for the CDR3 is TGTGCCAGCAGTTCTGACAGGATTAATTCACCCCTCCACTTT. This encodes CASSSDRINSPLHF.

V and J are TRBV6-5 and TRBJ2-3; D is uncertain. In germline, CDR1 is MNHEY, CDR2 SVGAGI. V gave up 6 bases and J gave up 1 base, with 11 bases separating them. This CDR3 comprises 14 residues. The CDR3 spells CASRAAPGTDTQYF. Written as DNA, the CDR3 is TGTGCCAGCAGGGCTGCCCCAGGCACAGATACGCAGTATTTT.